This TCR beta chain is drawn from a study of blood T cells in healthy people across ages. Isolated PBMCs totaled at least 7 million in each sample. Total RNA, at least 6 micrograms per sample, was extracted from PBMCs. Germline-derived CDR1 and CDR2 are MRHNA and SNTAGT. The CDR3 runs 14 residues. V shed 3 bases and J 10 bases; nucleotides not matched to a gene: 5. This clonotype came up a few times. A second PCR, run for roughly 6 to 11 cycles, used a sample-barcoded 5' primer plus a J-beta primer mix. TCRdb reprocessed the 5' RACE reads with MiXCR, giving one entry per CDR3 protein. Of roughly 800,000 distinct CDR3 sequences listed, roughly 60% are singletons.

The clonotype comes from a man aged 25-45 years in good health. The V gene is TRBV6-4, the J gene TRBJ2-1; 11 bases are a match to TRBD2. Sequencing was carried out using blood. The CDR3 bases are TGTGCCAGCAGTGAGCTAGCGGGAGGAGGCGAGCAGTTCTTC. As protein: CASSELAGGGEQFF.